This T cell receptor (beta chain) was documented in a study of CD8+ T cells in alopecia areata. Study summary: Patients given treatment had severity scored by the percentage of scalp area affected.

Concerning this clone: Its antigen is undetermined.

As for treatment: oral pan-JAK inhibitor, 5-10 mg twice daily. RNA was isolated and reverse transcribed to cDNA, the sequencing template. Assay used: immunoSEQ multiplex PCR; TCRdb lists only in-frame clones, some missing. Among around 290,000 clones, about 62% were seen once, and the ten largest hold over 1.5%. V was cut by 0 bases and J by 9 bases, with 6 bases left in between. CDR1 and CDR2 (germline): MNHNS, SASEGT. This CDR3 has 12 residues. Study results and caveats: Relative to normal scalp, lesional scalp, especially alopecia totalis/universalis, showed higher clonality. Tofacitinib significantly reduced both scalp clonality and expanded CD8+ clones among the top 100. In scalp and blood, many expanded lesional clones persisted during tofacitinib.

The rearrangement uses TRBV6-1 and TRBJ2-1; D unclear. This sequence was found in a human donor with alopecia areata. Here the sequenced sample was CD4+ T cells sorted from blood, taken at week 24, from a patient treated with tofacitinib. In nucleotides, the CDR3 is TGTGCCAGCAGTGAAGCGGTCATTGAGCAGTTCTTC. Translation gives CASSEAVIEQFF.